This T cell receptor beta chain was captured by sequencing in a study of T cell changes during pregnancy in multiple sclerosis. The V gene's germline CDR1 is SGHRS and CDR2 YFSETQ. The CDR3 sequence is 16 residues long. V was trimmed by 2 bases and J by 0 bases, leaving 12 bases between them. Clones were read by immunoSEQ multiplex PCR, and TCRdb kept only the in-frame ones, dropping some. The table includes 40,000 to 50,000 clones, approximately 80% detected once. The J gene is TRBJ2-4, the V gene TRBV5-1; no definite D call. The sequence was obtained from a female donor with multiple sclerosis, enrolled in a pregnancy study. The source material was CD4+ T cells from peripheral blood mononuclear cells, sampled before pregnancy. CDR3 DNA sequence: TGCGCCAGCAGCTTCTCCAGTACGATAGCCAAAAACATTCAGTACTTC. This sequence encodes CASSFSSTIAKNIQYF.